The 6 T cell receptor beta chains given below trace back to one sample, sequenced in a study of blood T cell repertoires in COVID-19. Profiled with immunoSEQ multiplex PCR; TCRdb holds only in-frame clones, not every one. The sample yields around 300,000 clones, about 90% seen once. The source material was PBMCs or T cells enriched from blood (not recorded which). These receptors were taken from a woman aged 25-40 years who had recovered from COVID-19.

This chain connects TRBV18 to TRBJ1-3, with a weak D call TRBD1 (6 bases). The V and J ends lost 4 bases and 4 bases respectively, with 23 bases between them. The CDR3 consists of 18 residues. The germline gives CDR1 KGHSH, CDR2 LQKENI. The CDR3 reads CASSLTTRGSGSGNTIYF. Here the CDR3 DNA reads TGTGCCAGCTCACTCACTACCAGGGGTTCCGGTTCCGGAAACACCATATATTTT.

The chain carries TRBV19 and TRBJ1-2; TRBD1 aligns across 9 bases. The ends lost 5 bases at V and 8 bases at J; junction bases unmatched: 6. The CDR3 is 13 residues long. The germline V gene encodes CDR1 LNHDA and CDR2 SQIVND (reference sequence). The chain's CDR3 is CASSLQGAVGYTF. The DNA of the CDR3 is TGTGCCAGTAGTTTACAGGGGGCTGTCGGCTACACCTTC.

This clone has just one count. The chain has TRBV6-5 and TRBJ2-7; weak D call: TRBD1 (6 bases). The CDR3 is 11 residues long. V was trimmed by 4 bases and J by 10 bases, leaving 11 bases between them. CDR1 is MNHEY and CDR2 is SVGAGI in the germline V gene. CDR3 nucleotide sequence: TGTGCCAGCAGTTCCAACAGGGAACAGTACTTC. As protein: CASSSNREQYF.

Notes on this clone: Its ends do not fully match the called genes, so a read error is possible. This rearrangement joins TRBV30 to TRBJ1-1; D is unresolved. The CDR3 totals 12 residues. Germline loops: CDR1 GTSNPN, CDR2 SVGIG (reference sequence). CDR3 sequence (DNA): TGTGCCTGGGGTGTCCTTAACACTGAAGCTTTCTTT. Translating gives CAWGVLNTEAFF.

This clone was observed a few times. The rearrangement joins TRBV10-1 to TRBJ2-2; no clear D. The CDR3 has 15 amino acids. Trimming left V 3 bases short and J 0 bases short, with 8 bases between. The germline V gene has CDR1 WNHNN and CDR2 SYGVQD (reference sequence). The chain's CDR3 is CASSDPIANTGELFF. In DNA, the CDR3 is TGCGCCAGCAGTGATCCTATCGCGAACACCGGGGAGCTGTTTTTT.

V gene TRBV6-5 combines with J gene TRBJ2-2, with 11 positions matching TRBD1. The CDR3 has 15 amino acids. Trimming took 7 bases from V and 2 from J; bases not matched to a gene: 3. CDR1 and CDR2 (germline): MNHEY, SVGAGI. CDR3 DNA sequence: TGTGCCAGCACCGGACAGGGGGCAAACACCGGGGAGCTGTTTTTT. This translates into CASTGQGANTGELFF.